The present T cell receptor (beta chain) was sequenced within a study of response to subunit inactivated influenza vaccine. TCRdb analysed the RT-PCR reads with MiXCR anew, one entry per CDR3 protein. Among 450,000 to 600,000 distinct CDR3 sequences listed, approximately 7.2% were seen once. The sequencing here drew on PBMCs from blood, taken around 25 months after vaccination. The origin of this receptor is a man between 50 and 75 years old who received an inactivated influenza vaccine.

The CDR3 DNA is TGTGCCAGCAGCGTCGGACAGGTCTCTGGAAACACCATATATTTT. This sequence encodes CASSVGQVSGNTIYF. The V call is TRBV3-1, the J call TRBJ1-3, with TRBD1 identical over 7 bases. The junction had 4 bases not matched to a gene; V was cut back by 5 bases and J by 0 bases. Per germline, CDR1 LGHDT and CDR2 YNNKEL (reference sequence). CDR3 length: 15 amino acids.